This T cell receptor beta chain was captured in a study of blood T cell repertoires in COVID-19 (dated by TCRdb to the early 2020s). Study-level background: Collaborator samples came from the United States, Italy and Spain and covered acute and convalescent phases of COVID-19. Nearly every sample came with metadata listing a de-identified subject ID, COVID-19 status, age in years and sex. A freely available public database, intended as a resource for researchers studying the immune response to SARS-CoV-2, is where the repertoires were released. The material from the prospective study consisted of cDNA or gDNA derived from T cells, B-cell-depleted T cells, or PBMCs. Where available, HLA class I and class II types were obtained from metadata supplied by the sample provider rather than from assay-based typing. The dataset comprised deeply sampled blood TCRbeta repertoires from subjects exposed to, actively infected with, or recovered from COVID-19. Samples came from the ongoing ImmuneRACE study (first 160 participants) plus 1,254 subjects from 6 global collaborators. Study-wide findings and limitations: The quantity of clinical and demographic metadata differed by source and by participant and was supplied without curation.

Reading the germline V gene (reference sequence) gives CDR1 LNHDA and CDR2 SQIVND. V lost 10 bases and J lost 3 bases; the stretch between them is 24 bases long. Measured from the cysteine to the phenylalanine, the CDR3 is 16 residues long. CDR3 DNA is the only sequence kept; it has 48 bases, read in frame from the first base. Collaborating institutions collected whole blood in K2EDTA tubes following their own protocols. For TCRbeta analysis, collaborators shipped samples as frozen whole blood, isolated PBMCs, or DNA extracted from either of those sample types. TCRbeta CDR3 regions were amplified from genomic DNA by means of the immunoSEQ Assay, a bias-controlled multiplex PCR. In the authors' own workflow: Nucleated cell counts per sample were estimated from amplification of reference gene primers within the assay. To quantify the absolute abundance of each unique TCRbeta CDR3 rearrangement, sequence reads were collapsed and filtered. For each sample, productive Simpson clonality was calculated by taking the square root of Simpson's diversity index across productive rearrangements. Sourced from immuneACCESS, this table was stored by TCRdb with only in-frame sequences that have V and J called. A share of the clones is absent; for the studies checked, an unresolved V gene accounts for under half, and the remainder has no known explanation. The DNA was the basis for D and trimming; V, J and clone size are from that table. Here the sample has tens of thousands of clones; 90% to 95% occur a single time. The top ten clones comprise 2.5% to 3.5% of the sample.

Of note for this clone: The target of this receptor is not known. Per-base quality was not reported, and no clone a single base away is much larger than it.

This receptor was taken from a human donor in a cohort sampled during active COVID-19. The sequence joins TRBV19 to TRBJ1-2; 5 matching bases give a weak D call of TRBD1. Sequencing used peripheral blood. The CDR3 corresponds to CATTGPWRGSHYGYTF. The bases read TGTGCCACCACGGGACCATGGAGGGGATCCCACTATGGCTACACCTTC.